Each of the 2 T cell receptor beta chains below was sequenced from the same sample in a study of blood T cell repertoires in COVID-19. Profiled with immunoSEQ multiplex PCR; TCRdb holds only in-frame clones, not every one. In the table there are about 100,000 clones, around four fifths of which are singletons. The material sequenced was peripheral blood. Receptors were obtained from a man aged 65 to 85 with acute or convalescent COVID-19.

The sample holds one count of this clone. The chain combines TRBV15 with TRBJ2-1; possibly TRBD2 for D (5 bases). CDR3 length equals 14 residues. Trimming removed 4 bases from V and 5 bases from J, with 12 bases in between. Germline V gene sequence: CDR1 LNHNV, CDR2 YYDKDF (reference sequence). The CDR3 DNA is TGTGCCACCAGCAAAGCTGGGAGTCACAATGAGCAGTTCTTC. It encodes CATSKAGSHNEQFF.

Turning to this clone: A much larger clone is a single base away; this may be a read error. The CDR3 nucleotides are TGTGCCAGCAGCTTAGACAGGACGAACACCGGGGAGCTGTTTTTT. The encoded protein is CASSLDRTNTGELFF. The J gene is TRBJ2-2, the V gene TRBV7-3, with D tentatively TRBD1 (6 bases). The germline gives CDR1 SGHTA, CDR2 FQGTGA. The V gene lost 2 bases and the J gene lost 0 bases, with 7 bases spanning the gap. This CDR3 has 15 residues.